Below are 32 T cell receptor beta chains sequenced from a single sample in a study of OX40 agonist ivuxolimab in advanced cancers. Generated by immunoSEQ multiplex PCR, the TCRdb table keeps only in-frame clones and is missing some. This sample carries 50,000 to 65,000 clones, approximately 86% of them seen once, and the ten largest clones take about 5.5%. The material sequenced was CD4+ or CD8+ T cells sorted from blood, taken in a trial of the OX40 agonist ivuxolimab. The receptors derive from an adult with an advanced solid tumor such as melanoma, head and neck, liver or kidney cancer.

This chain uses TRBV4-3 with TRBJ1-6; tentative D call: TRBD1 (5 bases). The V gene lost 0 bases and the J gene lost 7 bases, with 10 bases spanning the gap. CDR3 length equals 15 residues. From germline, CDR1 is LGHNA and CDR2 YSLEER. Here the CDR3 reads CASSQDRDYNSPLHF. The CDR3 DNA is TGCGCCAGCAGCCAAGACCGGGACTACAATTCACCCCTCCACTTT.

The chain joins TRBV9 to TRBJ2-6; TRBD1 matches 12 bases. CDR3 length equals 18 residues. Germline V gives CDR1 SGDLS, CDR2 YYNGEE. The J segment lost 3 bases and the V segment lost 4 bases, leaving 8 bases of the junction unmatched. Here the CDR3 reads CASSPGTGGVGGANVLTF. CDR3 in DNA: TGTGCCAGCAGCCCCGGGACAGGGGGCGTTGGTGGGGCCAACGTCCTGACTTTC. The variable domain in full, with the rest retrieved from reference TRBV9 and TRBJ2-6, is DSGVTQTPKHLITATGQRVTLRCSPRSGDLSVYWYQQSLDQGLQFLIQYYNGEERAKGNILERFSAQQFPDLHSELNLSSLELGDSALYFCASSPGTGGVGGANVLTFGAGSRLTVL.

This clone turned up a few times. The chain employs TRBV5-8 and TRBJ1-3; D is uncertain. This CDR3 has 12 residues. CDR1 is SGHTS, CDR2 YDEGEE, per germline. The V end lost 3 bases, the J end lost 1 base, and 2 bases lay between the germline ends. The CDR3 is CASSYSGNTIYF. In DNA, the CDR3 is TGTGCCAGCAGCTATTCTGGAAACACCATATATTTT.

The chain links TRBV11-3 to TRBJ2-1; TRBD1 agrees at 9 bases. V shed 4 bases, J shed 6 bases, and the junction held 10 bases outside the gene matches. The CDR3 runs to 16 residues. Germline CDR1 and CDR2: SGHNT and YENEEA. CDR3 loop: CASSYSGTGRGNEQFF. For the CDR3, the DNA is TGTGCCAGCAGCTACTCCGGGACAGGGAGAGGCAATGAGCAGTTCTTC.

The CDR3 DNA is TGTGCCAGCAGCGTGACTAGCGGGAGCGGGGATACGCAGTATTTT. Translated, it gives CASSVTSGSGDTQYF. This rearrangement joins TRBV9 to TRBJ2-3; 12 bases match TRBD2. Germline V gene sequence: CDR1 SGDLS, CDR2 YYNGEE. The CDR3 runs 15 residues. The trim removed 2 bases at V and 6 bases at J, leaving 4 bases unmatched.

The rearrangement joins TRBV28 to TRBJ1-2; 11 nucleotides match TRBD1. This CDR3 has 14 amino acids. J lost 2 bases, V lost 6 bases, and 2 bases had no gene match. Looked up from germline, CDR1 is MDHEN and CDR2 is SYDVKM. The CDR3 loop is CASRGTGGNYGYTF. The CDR3 DNA follows: TGTGCCAGCAGAGGGACAGGGGGAAACTATGGCTACACCTTC.

V gene TRBV28 combines with J gene TRBJ2-7; 10 nucleotides align to TRBD1. This CDR3 comprises 14 residues. Trimming took 8 bases from V and 4 from J; bases not matched to a gene: 8. Germline assignment: CDR1 MDHEN and CDR2 SYDVKM. CDR3 nucleotide sequence: TGTGCCAGCGGGAGACAGGGGGCGCGGTACGAGCAGTACTTC. Translated, it gives CASGRQGARYEQYF.

The CDR3 protein is CASTRPMMLNGKLFF. Here the CDR3 DNA reads TGTGCCAGCACCCGCCCTATGATGCTGAATGGGAAACTGTTTTTT. V and J are TRBV28 and TRBJ1-4; D is uncertain. This CDR3 contains 15 residues. V lost 7 bases and J lost 11, with 23 bases in between. In germline, CDR1 is MDHEN, CDR2 SYDVKM.

The rearrangement uses TRBV18 and TRBJ1-1; 7 nucleotides align to TRBD1. Germline V gene sequence: CDR1 KGHSH, CDR2 LQKENI. The CDR3 covers 12 residues. The V and J ends lost 2 bases and 7 bases, in that order; junction bases with no gene match: 1. The DNA for the CDR3 is TGTGCCAGCTCACCAGGGACAGTTGAAGCTTTCTTT. Translated, it gives CASSPGTVEAFF.

The V and J genes are TRBV23-1 and TRBJ2-4, with D uncertain. TRBV23-1 is an open reading frame whose function is uncertain. Trimming shortened V by 11 bases and J by 1 base, and 6 bases separated the two germline ends. The CDR3 is made up of 11 amino acids. The CDR3 nucleotides read TGCGCCTCTAGGGCCAAAAACATTCAGTACTTC. Amino acids: CASRAKNIQYF.

This chain links TRBV7-6 with TRBJ2-2; D may be TRBD1 or TRBD2 (5 bases each). The CDR3 has 16 residues. Trimming cost V 5 bases and J 4 bases, with 17 bases left between them. Per the germline V gene, CDR1 is SGHVS and CDR2 is FNYEAQ. Here the CDR3 DNA reads TGTGCCAGCAGCCAACATCAGGGAGAGGCCACCGGGGAGCTGTTTTTT. This sequence encodes CASSQHQGEATGELFF.

This rearrangement joins TRBV2 to TRBJ1-5, with D perhaps TRBD1 (5 bases). Trimming pared 4 bases from V and 4 bases from J, leaving 20 bases between. Germline CDR1 is SNHLY and CDR2 is FYNNEI. The CDR3 totals 17 residues. The CDR3 sequence: CASSGSSPLGVNQPQHF. The CDR3 coding sequence is TGTGCCAGCAGTGGGTCTAGTCCCCTGGGGGTTAATCAGCCCCAGCATTTT.

This chain joins TRBV2 and TRBJ2-1; 9 bases map to TRBD1. This CDR3 has 15 amino acids. The V and J ends lost 3 bases and 6 bases, in that order; junction bases with no gene match: 6. Germline V lookup: CDR1 SNHLY, CDR2 FYNNEI. This CDR3 reads CASSDSGQGFNEQFF. In DNA, the CDR3 is TGTGCCAGCAGTGATTCGGGACAGGGTTTCAATGAGCAGTTCTTC.

The chain is built from TRBV7-9 and TRBJ1-5; the D is unclear. Germline V gene lookup returns CDR1 SEHNR and CDR2 FQNEAQ (reference sequence). Deletions cut 7 bases from V and 2 bases from J, with 18 bases between. The CDR3 is 16 residues long. The CDR3 here is CASTPLGAGGNQPQHF. DNA of the CDR3: TGTGCCAGCACCCCCCTTGGTGCGGGAGGCAATCAGCCCCAGCATTTT.

J is TRBJ2-1 and V is TRBV19, with a weak D call TRBD1 (5 bases). This CDR3 is 17 amino acids long. Deletions cut 8 bases from V and 0 bases from J, with 20 bases between. Per germline, CDR1 LNHDA and CDR2 SQIVND (reference sequence). The CDR3 nucleotides are TGTGCCAGTTTGGGGCAGGCAAGGGCTCTCTCCTACAATGAGCAGTTCTTC. Residues: CASLGQARALSYNEQFF.

Turning to this clone: One end of the junction fails to match germline, which may point to a read error. This sequence joins TRBV7-7 and TRBJ2-2, with D uncertain. Germline lookup yields CDR1 SSHAT and CDR2 FNYEAQ (reference sequence). This CDR3 has 13 residues. In nucleotides, the CDR3 is TGTGCTAGCAGCCAAAGCCCCACCGGGGAGCTGTTTTTT. Its translation is CASSQSPTGELFF.

The chain is built from TRBV7-2 and TRBJ2-3; TRBD2 matches 13 bases. The CDR3 length is 16 residues. Trimming took 4 bases from V and 4 from J; bases not matched to a gene: 5. Germline V gives CDR1 SGHTA, CDR2 FQGNSA. CDR3 amino acids: CASSSRTSGSPDTQYF. CDR3 bases: TGTGCCAGCAGCTCACGGACTAGCGGGAGCCCAGATACGCAGTATTTT.

The V and J genes are TRBV11-2 and TRBJ1-1; TRBD1 agrees at 10 bases. The length of the CDR3 is 16 residues. J gave up 1 base and V 4 bases, and 6 bases lay outside the gene matches. Germline lookup yields CDR1 SGHAT and CDR2 FQNNGV. CDR3 DNA: TGTGCCAGCAGCTCCTACCGGGACAGGGGGAACACTGAAGCTTTCTTT. Its protein is CASSSYRDRGNTEAFF.

Note on this clone: The sample contains more than one DNA sequence encoding this CDR3. This chain joins TRBV9 and TRBJ2-3; D is unclear. CDR1 and CDR2 (germline): SGDLS, YYNGEE. This CDR3 is built from 12 residues. V was trimmed by 2 bases and J by 3 bases, leaving 4 bases between them. The CDR3 here is CASSVGTDTQYF. As DNA, the CDR3 is TGTGCCAGCAGCGTCGGGACAGATACGCAGTATTTT. The full variable domain, its missing parts supplied by reference TRBV9 and TRBJ2-3, is DSGVTQTPKHLITATGQRVTLRCSPRSGDLSVYWYQQSLDQGLQFLIQYYNGEERAKGNILERFSAQQFPDLHSELNLSSLELGDSALYFCASSVGTDTQYFGPGTRLTVL.

This clone came up a few times. The rearrangement joins TRBV5-6 to TRBJ1-2; no definite D call. The ends were cut back, 4 bases at V and 6 bases at J, with 10 bases in the middle. The CDR3 covers 12 residues. Germline V gene lookup returns CDR1 SGHDT and CDR2 YYEEEE. Written as DNA, the CDR3 is TGTGCCAGCAGCCTTCAGTCCGATGGCTACACCTTC. Translation gives CASSLQSDGYTF.

The V gene is TRBV6-5, the J gene TRBJ2-2; 7 positions agree with TRBD2. The J segment lost 4 bases and the V segment lost 8 bases, leaving 7 bases of the junction unmatched. The CDR3 totals 14 residues. The germline gives CDR1 MNHEY, CDR2 SVGAGI. In DNA, the CDR3 is TGTGCCAGCCTCGGCGGGAGTAGCACCGGGGAGCTGTTTTTT. Protein product: CASLGGSSTGELFF.

V gene TRBV7-2 combines with J gene TRBJ1-4; the match to TRBD1 covers 12 bases. Trimming at V came to 5 bases and at J to 8 bases, leaving 12 bases not matched to a gene. This CDR3 contains 17 residues. The V gene's germline CDR1 is SGHTA and CDR2 FQGNSA. As DNA, the CDR3 is TGTGCCAGCAGCAAACCGGGACAGGGGGCTCTGGACGAAAAACTGTTTTTT. Residues: CASSKPGQGALDEKLFF.

This clone was counted once. The chain carries TRBV4-1 and TRBJ1-3; D possibly corresponds to TRBD1 (5 bases). The V end lost 0 bases, the J end lost 2 bases, and 8 bases lay between the germline ends. This CDR3 region has 15 residues. CDR1 is MGHRA and CDR2 is YSYEKL in the germline V gene. The DNA of the CDR3 is TGCGCCAGCAGCCAAGATGGGGGGACTGGAAACACCATATATTTT. Protein sequence: CASSQDGGTGNTIYF.

The chain combines TRBV14 with TRBJ1-6; perhaps TRBD1 as D (5 bases). Trimming took 4 bases from V and 13 from J, leaving 20 bases between them. The CDR3 sequence is 15 residues long. Germline V lookup: CDR1 SGHDN, CDR2 FVKESK. DNA for the CDR3: TGTGCCAGCAGCCTCGCTATCCCGGGGGGACCGCCCCTCCACTTT. Protein sequence: CASSLAIPGGPPLHF.

The chain couples TRBV6-1 to TRBJ1-6; D ambiguous. V was pared by 2 bases and J by 10 bases, with 12 bases between. This CDR3 is 14 amino acids long. CDR1 is MNHNS, CDR2 SASEGT, per germline. CDR3 bases: TGTGCCAGCAGTGAACTCGGGGTAGACTCACCCCTCCACTTT. Translation: CASSELGVDSPLHF.

This sequence joins TRBV7-2 and TRBJ2-2; unclear D gene. CDR3 length: 14 residues. Trimming left V 1 base short and J 3 bases short, with 6 bases between. The germline CDR1 and CDR2 sequences are SGHTA and FQGNSA. The CDR3 region has the DNA TGTGCCAGCAGCTTAGAAACTCACACCGGGGAGCTGTTTTTT. Its protein is CASSLETHTGELFF.

This chain connects TRBV19 to TRBJ1-1, with D perhaps TRBD1 (6 bases). The germline gives CDR1 LNHDA, CDR2 SQIVND (reference sequence). Trimming left V 3 bases short and J 0 bases short, with 11 bases between. The CDR3 extends over 15 amino acids. The CDR3 region has the DNA TGTGCCAGTAGTATCCCGGGGGGGCTGAACACTGAAGCTTTCTTT. As protein: CASSIPGGLNTEAFF.

The V call is TRBV6-5, the J call TRBJ1-4; possibly TRBD1 for D (6 bases). Germline V gene sequence: CDR1 MNHEY, CDR2 SVGAGI. This CDR3 is built from 14 residues. V was trimmed by 6 bases and J by 7 bases, leaving 15 bases between them. The CDR3 nucleotides read TGTGCCAGCAGGGCCGGGGGGCCCATTGAAAAACTGTTTTTT. This codes for CASRAGGPIEKLFF.

This chain uses TRBV19 with TRBJ2-2; 14 bases map to TRBD2. CDR3 length: 19 amino acids. With 4 bases clipped from V and 4 bases from J, the junction kept 11 bases outside the gene matches. The germline V gene has CDR1 LNHDA and CDR2 SQIVND (reference sequence). DNA for the CDR3: TGTGCCAGTAGTACTCCGACTAGCGGGGGGGCTTTCCCCACCGGGGAGCTGTTTTTT. Encoded protein: CASSTPTSGGAFPTGELFF.

V usage is TRBV19 and J usage is TRBJ2-6; D is unclear. The CDR3 runs 15 residues. The V end lost 3 bases, the J end lost 2 bases, and 8 bases lay between the germline ends. Germline CDR1 reads LNHDA; CDR2 reads SQIVND (reference sequence). CDR3 sequence: CASSIHTTGANVLTF. Written as DNA, the CDR3 is TGTGCCAGTAGTATCCACACCACTGGGGCCAACGTCCTGACTTTC.

The chain has TRBV7-7 and TRBJ2-7; 7 bases match TRBD1. Unmatched junction bases numbered 5, after V lost 1 base and J lost 2 bases. The CDR3 extends over 15 amino acids. Germline values: CDR1 SSHAT, CDR2 FNYEAQ (reference sequence). The CDR3 loop reads CASSLGDRAAYEQYF. CDR3 sequence (DNA): TGTGCCAGCAGCTTAGGTGACAGGGCAGCCTACGAGCAGTACTTC. Supplemented by reference TRBV7-7 and TRBJ2-7, the full variable domain reads GAGVSQSPRYKVTKRGQDVTLRCDPISSHATLYWYQQALGQGPEFLTYFNYEAQPDKSGLPSDRFSAERPEGSISTLTIQRTEQRDSAMYRCASSLGDRAAYEQYFGPGTRLTVT.

The chain uses TRBV5-1 and TRBJ2-3; D is perhaps TRBD1 (6 bases). CDR1 and CDR2 (germline): SGHRS, YFSETQ. Trimming took off 6 bases at V and 1 base at J, with 18 bases between the two ends. The CDR3 spans 16 residues. CDR3: CASTSLQGWGTDTQYF. CDR3 DNA: TGCGCCAGCACCTCATTACAGGGTTGGGGCACAGATACGCAGTATTTT.